What follows are 20 T cell receptor beta chains derived from one specimen sequenced in a study of blood T cell repertoires in COVID-19. Method: immunoSEQ multiplex PCR; TCRdb's copy keeps in-frame clones and lacks some. The table lists 170,000 or so clones, around nine tenths of them singletons. Material: peripheral blood. The receptors derive from a man aged 50 to 60 with acute or convalescent COVID-19.

The V call is TRBV19, the J call TRBJ1-2; D is perhaps TRBD1 (6 bases). The germline CDR1 and CDR2 sequences are LNHDA and SQIVND (reference sequence). V was pared by 3 bases and J by 6 bases, with 11 bases between. The CDR3 runs to 13 residues. This CDR3 reads CASSIRQVDGYTF. CDR3 in DNA: TGTGCCAGTAGTATTCGACAGGTGGATGGCTACACCTTC.

V usage is TRBV7-2 and J usage is TRBJ2-7, with 9 bases lining up with TRBD1. Germline-derived CDR1 and CDR2 are SGHTA and FQGNSA. With V trimmed by 2 bases and J by 3 bases, 5 bases remained unmatched. This CDR3 region has 15 residues. Here the CDR3 DNA reads TGTGCCAGCAGCTTAAGGGACAGGGAAAACTACGAGCAGTACGTC. It is translated as CASSLRDRENYEQYV.

The rearrangement links TRBV7-2 to TRBJ2-5, with a tentative D call TRBD1 (6 bases). Germline CDR1 is SGHTA and CDR2 is FQGNSA. The CDR3 runs to 14 residues. The V end was cut by 1 base, the J end by 5 bases, with 11 bases between. CDR3 sequence: CASSLGTAPETQYF. CDR3 DNA: TGTGCCAGCAGCTTAGGGACAGCCCCGGAGACCCAGTACTTC.

The chain carries TRBV21-1 and TRBJ1-3; TRBD1, the table's D call, was not compared with the DNA. TRBV21-1 is recorded as a pseudogene. The CDR3 extends over 15 amino acids. The CDR3 DNA is TGTGCCAGCAGCAACCGGGACAGCTCTGGAAACACCATATATTTT. Translation gives CASSNRDSSGNTIYF.

The rearrangement joins TRBV28 to TRBJ2-1; 9 bases fit TRBD2. The germline V gene has CDR1 MDHEN and CDR2 SYDVKM. J lost 8 bases, V lost 8 bases, and 13 bases had no gene match. The CDR3 has 15 residues. The CDR3 is CASSTRREGHDEQFF. DNA of the CDR3: TGTGCCAGCTCAACTAGGCGGGAGGGCCATGATGAGCAGTTCTTC.

V is TRBV18 and J is TRBJ2-1; D gene uncertain. The germline V gene has CDR1 KGHSH and CDR2 LQKENI. Trimming left V 0 bases short and J 5 bases short, with 5 bases between. This CDR3 has 13 residues. The CDR3: CASSPPPHNEQFF. In nucleotides, the CDR3 is TGTGCCAGCTCACCACCCCCTCACAATGAGCAGTTCTTC.

The chain joins TRBV5-1 to TRBJ2-1; TRBD1 matches 7 bases. Germline loops: CDR1 SGHRS, CDR2 YFSETQ. The V gene end was trimmed by 0 bases and the J gene end by 5 bases; junction bases not matched to a gene: 2. This CDR3 spans 14 amino acids. This chain's CDR3 is CASSLVDRDNEQFF. CDR3 DNA: TGCGCCAGCAGCTTGGTTGACAGGGACAATGAGCAGTTCTTC.

V gene TRBV28 combines with J gene TRBJ2-2, with unresolved D. Germline CDR1 is MDHEN and CDR2 is SYDVKM. The V and J ends lost 3 bases and 7 bases respectively, with 24 bases between them. The CDR3 is 18 residues long. The DNA of the CDR3 is TGTGCCAGCAGTTTGCAGCCTTGGCGGATCCCTCTATACGGGGAGCTGTTTTTT. Translating gives CASSLQPWRIPLYGELFF. Full variable domain (outside the CDR3, taken from reference TRBV28 and TRBJ2-2): DVKVTQSSRYLVKRTGEKVFLECVQDMDHENMFWYRQDPGLGLRLIYFSYDVKMKEKGDIPEGYSVSREKKERFSLILESASTNQTSMYLCASSLQPWRIPLYGELFFGEGSRLTVL.

The table lists this clone with a few counts. The rearrangement joins TRBV9 to TRBJ1-6; D ambiguous. The CDR3 is 14 residues long. The germline gives CDR1 SGDLS, CDR2 YYNGEE. Trimming cost V 6 bases and J 5 bases, with 12 bases left between them. CDR3 loop: CASTYDQDNSPLHF. In DNA, the CDR3 is TGTGCCAGCACCTATGATCAAGATAATTCACCCCTCCACTTT. Drawing the rest from reference TRBV9 and TRBJ1-6, the complete variable domain is DSGVTQTPKHLITATGQRVTLRCSPRSGDLSVYWYQQSLDQGLQFLIQYYNGEERAKGNILERFSAQQFPDLHSELNLSSLELGDSALYFCASTYDQDNSPLHFGNGTRLTVT.

V gene TRBV3-1 (or the pseudogene TRBV3-2) combines with J gene TRBJ2-4, with 11 bases lining up with TRBD2. This CDR3 has 15 residues. Per germline, CDR1 LGHDT and CDR2 YNNKEL (reference sequence). The V and J ends lost 8 bases and 7 bases, in that order; junction bases with no gene match: 10. Written as DNA, the CDR3 is TGTGCCAGCGGGGGGCTAGCGGGAGGCCGCAACATTCAGTACTTC. Translation: CASGGLAGGRNIQYF.

The CDR3 is CASSQAQGGTGKGYGYTF. Here the CDR3 DNA reads TGTGCCAGCAGCCAAGCGCAGGGAGGCACTGGAAAGGGCTATGGCTACACCTTC. The chain couples TRBV3-1 (or the pseudogene TRBV3-2) to TRBJ1-2, with D possibly matching TRBD1 (5 bases). The CDR3 runs 18 residues. Germline V lookup: CDR1 LGHDT, CDR2 YNNKEL (reference sequence). The V and J ends lost 1 base and 4 bases respectively, with 22 bases between them.

The chain has TRBV3-1 (or the pseudogene TRBV3-2) and TRBJ2-2, with unresolved D. Trimming stripped 10 bases from V and 3 bases from J, with 15 bases between. The CDR3 length is 14 residues. Germline V gives CDR1 LGHDT, CDR2 YNNKEL (reference sequence). DNA of the CDR3: TGTGCCACGAGATCAGGTACAGACACCGGGGAGCTGTTTTTT. It specifies CATRSGTDTGELFF.

This chain connects TRBV4-3 to TRBJ2-1, with 10 positions matching TRBD2. V trimming: 0 bases; J trimming: 5 bases; junction bases outside the gene matches: 7. There are 17 residues in the CDR3. Germline-derived CDR1 and CDR2 are LGHNA and YSLEER. The CDR3 loop reads CASSQDWSGGANNEQFF. The CDR3 DNA reads TGCGCCAGCAGCCAAGATTGGAGCGGGGGGGCGAACAATGAGCAGTTCTTC.

V usage is TRBV28 and J usage is TRBJ1-5, with TRBD1 identical over 7 bases. The V and J ends lost 2 bases and 7 bases, in that order; junction bases with no gene match: 5. The CDR3 covers 14 residues. The germline CDR1 and CDR2 sequences are MDHEN and SYDVKM. The CDR3 loop is CASSLTGVEQPQHF. The CDR3 nucleotides are TGTGCCAGCAGTTTAACAGGGGTGGAACAGCCCCAGCATTTT.

This clone showed up just once. The chain couples TRBV11-3 to TRBJ2-1, with 7 bases fitting TRBD1. Per germline, CDR1 SGHNT and CDR2 YENEEA. The length of the CDR3 is 13 residues. With V trimmed by 5 bases and J by 7 bases, 5 bases remained unmatched. The CDR3 DNA sequence: TGTGCCAGCAGCCATAGGGGGCTGAATGAGCAGTTCTTC. It translates to CASSHRGLNEQFF.

This clone was observed once. The gene calls are TRBV7-8 and TRBJ1-2; 7 positions match TRBD1. V shed 5 bases and J 10 bases; nucleotides not matched to a gene: 16. Germline V gives CDR1 SGHVS, CDR2 FQNEAQ. There are 15 residues in the CDR3. The CDR3 nucleotides read TGTGCCAGCAGCCCACGACAGGGAGTGGTGGGGCTCTACACCTTC. Its protein product is CASSPRQGVVGLYTF.

CDR3 sequence: CASWTGEGTEAFF. The CDR3 DNA follows: TGTGCCAGTTGGACAGGGGAAGGCACTGAAGCTTTCTTT. The chain has TRBV6-6 and TRBJ1-1; 9 nucleotides match TRBD1. CDR3 size: 13 residues. Germline V CDR1 and CDR2: MNHNY, SVGAGI (reference sequence). After removal of 9 bases from V and 4 bases from J, the junction contained 6 bases not matched to a gene.

The chain links TRBV5-4 to TRBJ2-4; tentatively, D is TRBD1 (5 bases). CDR3 length equals 14 residues. Deletions cut 3 bases from V and 9 bases from J, with 16 bases between. Germline V CDR1 and CDR2: SGHNT, YYREEE (reference sequence). The CDR3 region has the DNA TGTGCCAGCAGCTCACAGGCCGGCGTTCGCATTCAGTACTTC. Its translation is CASSSQAGVRIQYF.

V usage is TRBV6-6 and J usage is TRBJ2-7; possibly TRBD1 for D (6 bases). Germline CDR1 reads MNHNY; CDR2 reads SVGAGI (reference sequence). The CDR3 has 12 amino acids. V shed 6 bases and J shed 3 bases, with 9 bases lying between them. The CDR3 protein is CASSQGGYEQYV. Here the CDR3 DNA reads TGTGCCAGCAGCCAAGGGGGCTACGAGCAGTACGTC.

The genes are TRBV9 and TRBJ2-3, with D perhaps TRBD2 (7 bases). Between the trimmed V and J ends, which lost 0 bases and 4 bases, there was a span of 15 bases. This CDR3 has 16 amino acids. CDR1 and CDR2 from the germline V gene are SGDLS and YYNGEE. The CDR3 here is CASSVERGGKADTQYF. CDR3 in DNA: TGTGCCAGCAGCGTAGAGAGGGGGGGGAAGGCAGATACGCAGTATTTT.